Each of the 16 T cell receptor beta chains below was sequenced from the same sample in a study of CD4 and CD8 cells across lung adenocarcinoma regions. TCRdb ran MiXCR on the PCR reads and lists one entry per CDR3 protein. The data show more than 9,000 distinct CDR3 sequences, around half seen once. Source material: CD8+ T cells from the margin of a lung tumor. The receptors were gathered from a female donor with lung adenocarcinoma. The CD4 and CD8 labels of this study may be unreliable.

This clonotype occurred once. The chain recombines TRBV4-1 with TRBJ2-4; 7 nucleotides align to TRBD2. The germline V gene has CDR1 MGHRA and CDR2 YSYEKL. The CDR3 is 19 amino acids. V shed 1 base and J 1 base; nucleotides not matched to a gene: 13. CDR3 DNA sequence: TGCGCCAGCAGCCAAGTAGGGGCGGGGGAGGGTAGGGCCAAAAACATTCAGTACTTC. Its translation is CASSQVGAGEGRAKNIQYF.

This clonotype was seen a single time. The gene calls are TRBV6-1 and TRBJ1-1; TRBD1 is a possible D gene (6 bases). V lost 6 bases to trimming and J lost 8 bases, with 22 bases between them. CDR1 and CDR2 (germline): MNHNS, SASEGT. The CDR3 extends over 15 amino acids. The CDR3 here is CASSRDISTGSEAFF. The CDR3 DNA follows: TGTGCCAGCAGCAGGGACATCTCTACGGGGAGCGAAGCTTTCTTT.

In the case of this clonotype: The germline gene is not matched at one end of the junction; a read error may be the cause. The genes are TRBV12-3 or TRBV12-4 and TRBJ2-3, with unresolved D. This CDR3 is built from 11 residues. CDR3 coding DNA: TGTGGCGGCAGTTTCCCAGATACGCAGTATTTC. Encoded protein: CGGSFPDTQYF.

The chain has TRBV4-2 and TRBJ1-1; 7 positions agree with TRBD1. This CDR3 is 14 amino acids long. Germline CDR1 LGHNA, CDR2 YNFKEQ. With 1 base clipped from V and 3 bases from J, the junction kept 2 bases outside the gene matches. The CDR3 DNA is TGTGCCAGCAGCCAAGCAGGGGGGGACACTGAAGCTTTCTTT. It specifies CASSQAGGDTEAFF.

V is TRBV11-2 and J is TRBJ1-2; D possibly corresponds to TRBD1 (6 bases). The CDR3 extends over 15 amino acids. Germline values: CDR1 SGHAT, CDR2 FQNNGV. The germline V and J ends were trimmed by 1 base and 4 bases, with 13 bases remaining between them. CDR3 sequence: CASSLGDGRGYGYTF. For the CDR3, the DNA is TGTGCCAGCAGCTTAGGAGATGGCAGGGGCTATGGCTACACCTTC.

Worth noting for this clonotype: An end of the junction does not agree with germline; a read error may underlie this. The V call is TRBV12-3 or TRBV12-4, the J call TRBJ2-3, with TRBD1 as a possible D gene (6 bases). This CDR3 is built from 14 residues. This chain's CDR3 is CAGSVGGNTDTQYF. DNA of the CDR3: TGTGCCGGCAGCGTAGGGGGTAACACAGATACGCAGTATTTT.

On this clonotype itself: One end of the junction fails to match germline, which may point to a read error. The chain uses TRBV12-3 or TRBV12-4 and TRBJ2-3, with D tentatively TRBD1 (5 bases). This CDR3 comprises 17 residues. In DNA form, the CDR3 reads TGTGCCAGCAGTTACGACAGCCGGGCTGTGAACACCGATACGCTGTATTTT. This codes for CASSYDSRAVNTDTLYF.

Points on this clonotype: The junction and the germline gene differ at one end; a read error may be behind it. The CDR3 sequence: CASSDLEPYGEQFF. For the CDR3, the DNA is TGTGCCAGCAGTGATTTGGAGCCTTACGGTGAGCAGTTTTTC. The chain couples TRBV6-1 to TRBJ2-1, with no clear D. Looked up from germline, CDR1 is MNHNS and CDR2 is SASEGT. The CDR3 has 14 residues.

The CDR3 region is CASSGGLAGDQSLLNTGELFF. CDR3 DNA sequence: TGTGCCAGCAGTGGAGGACTAGCGGGGGACCAATCTCTATTAAACACCGGGGAGCTGTTTTTT. The chain is built from TRBV6-2 or TRBV6-3 and TRBJ2-2; 13 bases are a match to TRBD2. This CDR3 is built from 21 residues. The germline CDR1 and CDR2 sequences are MNHEY and SVGEGT. V lost 5 bases to trimming and J lost 2 bases; unmatched junction nucleotides: 17.

A few counts support this clonotype. A much larger clone differs from this one at a single base, so this may be a read error. CDR3 nucleotides: TGTGCCAGCAGTGACAGGGGGTGGAACGAGCAGTTCTTC. This encodes CASSDRGWNEQFF. The genes are TRBV6-1 and TRBJ2-1; 7 bases fit TRBD1. This CDR3 contains 13 residues. V was pared by 3 bases and J by 10 bases, with 6 bases of the junction left unmatched. CDR1 is MNHNS, CDR2 SASEGT, per germline.

This clonotype turned up a few times. An end of the junction differs from the germline gene, which may be a read error. V gene TRBV6-1 combines with J gene TRBJ2-5; TRBD2 matches 9 bases. The V gene's germline CDR1 is MNHNS and CDR2 SASEGT. CDR3 length equals 20 residues. The CDR3 region is CASTVFSGGAGGPDQDTQYF. The CDR3 bases are TGTGCCAGCACGGTTTTCTCTGGGGGAGCGGGGGGCCCTGACCAAGATACCCAGTACTTC.

This clonotype is medium-sized within its sample. The gene calls are TRBV6-5 and TRBJ2-1; the D gene is possibly TRBD2 (6 bases). The CDR3 length is 17 residues. V gave up 0 bases and J gave up 0 bases, with 12 bases separating them. In germline, CDR1 is MNHEY, CDR2 SVGAGI. The chain's CDR3 is CASSYSSSAGSYNEQFF. DNA for the CDR3: TGTGCCAGCAGTTACTCGTCTAGCGCGGGCTCCTACAATGAGCAGTTCTTC.

In the case of this clonotype: The CDR3 ends on some other residue instead of the conserved phenylalanine or tryptophan, so this is likely a read error. The DNA is omitted, as the CDR3 cannot be located on it reliably, and the CDR3 follows TCRdb's listing. The CDR3 here is CAVSQGSLSYCFLAAMPSP. The chain has TRBV30 and TRBJ2-1; the D segment call TRBD2 is taken from the table without a DNA check. Including both end residues, the CDR3 is 19 amino acids long. Germline V gene data show CDR1 as GTSNPN and CDR2 as SVGIG (reference sequence).

This clonotype is labeled medium-sized (0.01 to 0.1%). The gene calls are TRBV6-2 or TRBV6-3 and TRBJ2-3; D might be TRBD2 (5 bases). Germline lookup yields CDR1 MNHEY and CDR2 SVGEGT. The CDR3 is 14 amino acids. V dropped 2 bases and J dropped 5 bases, with 11 bases sitting between them. CDR3 residues: CASSYQLLVDTQYF. CDR3 nucleotide sequence: TGTGCCAGCAGTTACCAACTACTAGTAGATACGCAGTATTTT.

With regard to this clonotype: Mismatch with germline at one junction end may stem from a read error. The CDR3 nucleotides are TGTGCCAGCAGTTTCTGGGACTCGTGGTTATTTTGG. It is translated as CASSFWDSWLFW. V is TRBV27 and J is TRBJ2-7, with D perhaps matching TRBD2 (6 bases). Germline CDR1 and CDR2: MNHEY and SMNVEV (reference sequence). The CDR3 contains 12 residues.

This clonotype was seen repeatedly, ten times or more. The chain uses TRBV6-1 and TRBJ2-1, with D perhaps matching TRBD1 (6 bases). The J call may be faulty, since TRBJ2-7 better matches the DNA end. Germline CDR1 reads MNHNS; CDR2 reads SASEGT. This CDR3 is built from 12 residues. CDR3 sequence (DNA): TGTGCCAGCAGTGGGACAGTGGGCGAGCAGTACTTC. This sequence encodes CASSGTVGEQYF.